These T cell receptor beta chains were read from a single sample in a study of T cells in Graves' hyperthyroidism and ophthalmopathy. From the multiplex PCR reads, TCRdb called clonotypes with MiXCR, one entry per CDR3 protein. The sample contains 300,000 to 400,000 distinct CDR3 sequences, over 20% of which appear only once. Sequencing was carried out using blood. The receptors stem from a woman aged 45-65 years with Graves' hyperthyroidism. The CDR3 runs from the conserved cysteine through the conserved F or W. A D gene is named only where the DNA matches it firmly. Rows give clone size only sometimes, using once, few, many, or a class for an expanded clone.

>TRBD1|TRBV5-6|few|TRBJ1-5
CASSSTGNGQPQHF
TGTGCCAGCAGCTCGACAGGGAACGGTCAGCCCCAGCATTTT
>-|TRBV6-6|-|TRBJ1-6
CASSYRLSSYNSPLHF
TGTGCCAGCAGTTACAGATTAAGCTCCTATAATTCACCCCTCCACTTT
>TRBD1|TRBV2|-|TRBJ2-2
CASSRTGSSFGELFF
TGTGCCAGCAGTCGGACAGGGTCCTCTTTCGGGGAGCTGTTTTTT
>-|TRBV5-4|few|TRBJ1-2
CASRLQGPNYGYTF
TGTGCCAGCAGGTTACAGGGCCCTAACTATGGCTACACCTTC
>TRBD1|TRBV5-1|many|TRBJ2-7
CASSSGQVGEQYF
TGCGCCAGCAGCTCGGGACAGGTGGGCGAGCAGTACTTC
>-|TRBV5-8|-|TRBJ1-2
CASSLFDRSRVGGYTF
TGTGCCAGCAGCTTGTTCGACAGGTCCAGAGTAGGTGGCTACACCTTC
>TRBD2|TRBV5-1|few|TRBJ2-1
CASSQYRGLAGHDEQFF
TGCGCCAGCAGCCAATACAGGGGACTAGCGGGACACGATGAGCAGTTCTTC
>TRBD1|TRBV20-1|many|TRBJ1-6
CSATRTGSYNSPLHF
TGCAGTGCTACCAGGACAGGCTCCTATAATTCACCCCTCCACTTT
>-|TRBV20-1|many|TRBJ2-7
CSAPSQMSSYEQYF
TGCAGTGCCCCCTCCCAAATGAGCTCCTACGAGCAGTACTTC
>-|TRBV5-1|few|TRBJ1-2
CASSGTVSGYGYTF
TGCGCCAGCAGCGGGACGGTTTCGGGCTATGGCTACACCTTC
>-|TRBV20-1|many|TRBJ2-7
CSVQSPSSYEQYF
TGCAGTGTCCAGTCGCCTAGCTCCTACGAGCAGTACTTC
>-|TRBV10-1|-|TRBJ1-3
CASSRTTGNTIYF
TGCGCCAGCAGTAGGACAACTGGAAACACCATATATTTT
>TRBD1|TRBV5-1|many|TRBJ2-1
CASSTTQGFNEQFF
TGCGCCAGCAGCACAACACAGGGGTTCAATGAGCAGTTCTTC
>-|TRBV28|many|TRBJ1-3
CASNSAGGISGNTIYF
TGTGCCAGCAATTCAGCGGGGGGGATCTCTGGAAACACCATATATTTT
>-|TRBV12-5|-|TRBJ2-1
CASGLLGKQFF
TGTGCTAGTGGTTTATTGGGGAAGCAGTTCTTC
>TRBD2|TRBV5-1|-|TRBJ2-1
CASSYEVTSGYNEQFF
TGCGCCAGCAGCTATGAAGTTACTAGCGGATACAATGAGCAGTTCTTC
>TRBD1|TRBV19|few|TRBJ2-7
CASGDRGKSYEQYF
TGTGCCAGTGGGGACAGGGGGAAATCCTACGAGCAGTACTTC
>-|TRBV29-1|-|TRBJ2-1
CSVAGSSYNEQFF
TGCAGCGTTGCGGGGAGCTCCTACAATGAGCAGTTCTTC